This T cell receptor beta chain was sequenced during a study of T-cell reconstitution after alpha-beta-depleted transplantation in children (TCRdb year 2016). The study in broad terms: The study quantitatively tracked T-cell immune reconstitution after TCRalphabeta/CD19-depleted allogeneic hematopoietic cell transplantation in children using TCR repertoire profiling.

Library method: PCR. TCRdb names Illumina HiSeq 2500 as the instrument used. TCR library preparation used molecular barcoding, with unique molecular identifiers applied to normalize quantification of the TCRbeta repertoire. TCRdb trimmed the raw reads at Q25, called clones with MiXCR and kept productive beta chains. Each entry merges the rows of one CDR3 protein and shows their most common DNA and genes. Across this sample there are a few hundred thousand distinct CDR3 sequences, with over 10% seen only once. Clones ranked in the top ten supply over 2% of the sample. Overall study results and their limits: The apparently early alphabetaT-cell count recovery about two months after transplant was reportedly dependent on only several hundred rapidly expanded clones derived from non-depleted graft cells. Over subsequent months, a decline in hyperexpanded clone frequencies was noted, and after one year, T-cell counts and TCRbeta diversity were mostly ascribed to newly produced T cells. In some patients, the high TCRbeta diversity seen at day 60 was put down to recipient T cells and intrathymic progenitors that had survived conditioning.

This clonotype was recorded at least ten times. The clone's antigen remains unknown. The sample holds no much larger clone one base away, and base qualities are not on file. The sample's treatment or condition label, decoded: allogeneic hematopoietic cell transplantation with graft depleted of TCRalphabeta T cells and CD19 B cells. The children who served as transplant recipients had been given grafts of TCRalphabeta/CD19-depleted allogeneic hematopoietic cells. This clonotype was sampled from a male patient under 18 who had a stem cell transplant for acute myeloid leukemia, so the T cells may come from the graft donor. The material sequenced was PBMCs, mostly from graft donor cells, taken 360 days after TCRalphabeta/CD19-depleted stem cell transplant.

This receptor carries the CDR3 CASSLFRAYNEQFF. The DNA reads as follows: TGTGCCAGCAGCTTATTCAGGGCCTACAATGAGCAGTTCTTC. The rearranged chain carries TRBV7-2 and TRBJ2-1, and TRBD1 may be the D gene, going by 5 matching bases. Including the terminal cysteine and phenylalanine, the CDR3 comprises 14 residues. Left in the record is the CDR3 DNA by itself, 42 bases read in frame from the first base. V is reduced by 2 bases and J by 2 bases, leaving a spacing of 7 bases between them. CDR1 and CDR2, per the germline V gene, are SGHTA and FQGNSA.